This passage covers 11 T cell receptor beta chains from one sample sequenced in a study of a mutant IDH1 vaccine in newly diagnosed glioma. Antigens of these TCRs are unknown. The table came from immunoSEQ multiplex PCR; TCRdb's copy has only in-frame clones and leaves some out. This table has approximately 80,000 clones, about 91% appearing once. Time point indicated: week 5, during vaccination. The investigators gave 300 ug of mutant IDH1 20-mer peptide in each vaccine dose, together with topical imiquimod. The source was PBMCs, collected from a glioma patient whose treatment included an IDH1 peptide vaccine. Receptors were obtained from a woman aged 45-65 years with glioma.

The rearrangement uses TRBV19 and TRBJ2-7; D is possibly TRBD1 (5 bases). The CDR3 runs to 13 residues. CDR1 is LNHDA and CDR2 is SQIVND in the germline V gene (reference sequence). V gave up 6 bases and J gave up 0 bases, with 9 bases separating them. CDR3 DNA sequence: TGTGCCAGTAGCACCGACAGCTCCTACGAGCAGTACTTC. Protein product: CASSTDSSYEQYF.

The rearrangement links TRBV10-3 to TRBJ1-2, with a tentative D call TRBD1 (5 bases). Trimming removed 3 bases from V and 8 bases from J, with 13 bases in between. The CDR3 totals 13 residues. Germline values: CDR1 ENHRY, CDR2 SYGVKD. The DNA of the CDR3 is TGTGCCATCAGTGATTGGGACTCTGGGGGCTACACCTTC. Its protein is CAISDWDSGGYTF.

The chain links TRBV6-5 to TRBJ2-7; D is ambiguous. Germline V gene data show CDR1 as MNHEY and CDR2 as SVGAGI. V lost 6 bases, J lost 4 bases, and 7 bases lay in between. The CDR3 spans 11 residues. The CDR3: CASRLVYEQYF. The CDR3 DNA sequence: TGTGCCAGCAGACTCGTGTACGAGCAGTACTTC.

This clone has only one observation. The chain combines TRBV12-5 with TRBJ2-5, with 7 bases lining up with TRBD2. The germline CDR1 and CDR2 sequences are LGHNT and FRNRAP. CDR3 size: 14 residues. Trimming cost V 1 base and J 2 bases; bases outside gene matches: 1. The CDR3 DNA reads TGTGCTAGTGGTTTGGGCGGGAGTCAAGAGACCCAGTACTTC. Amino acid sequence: CASGLGGSQETQYF.

DNA of the CDR3: TGTGCCAGCAGCTGGGACCGAGGGGCCGGGGAGCTGTTTTTT. Translating it yields CASSWDRGAGELFF. The chain employs TRBV11-2 and TRBJ2-2; possibly TRBD1 or TRBD2 for D (5 bases each). CDR3 length: 14 amino acids. From germline, CDR1 is SGHAT and CDR2 FQNNGV. Trimming removed 4 bases from V and 6 bases from J, with 12 bases in between.

CDR3 DNA: TGTGCCAGCAGTGAACCCGGCGCTAACTATGGCTACACCTTC. This gives the protein CASSEPGANYGYTF. The gene calls are TRBV2 and TRBJ1-2; no definite D call. The CDR3 is made up of 14 amino acids. Germline loops: CDR1 SNHLY, CDR2 FYNNEI. V lost 2 bases to trimming and J lost 0 bases, with 7 bases between them.

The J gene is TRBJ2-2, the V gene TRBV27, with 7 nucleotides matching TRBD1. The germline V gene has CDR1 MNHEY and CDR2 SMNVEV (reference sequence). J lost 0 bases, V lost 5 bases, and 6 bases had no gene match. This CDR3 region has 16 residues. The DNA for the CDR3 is TGTGCCAGCAGTATCGGACAGGTACCGAACACCGGGGAGCTGTTTTTT. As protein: CASSIGQVPNTGELFF.

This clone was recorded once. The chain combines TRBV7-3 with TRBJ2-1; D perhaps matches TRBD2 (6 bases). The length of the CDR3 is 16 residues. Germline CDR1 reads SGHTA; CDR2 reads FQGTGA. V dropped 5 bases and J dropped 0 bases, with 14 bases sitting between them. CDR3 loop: CASSLGTSRSYNEQFF. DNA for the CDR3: TGTGCCAGCAGCCTAGGGACTTCCCGCTCCTACAATGAGCAGTTCTTC. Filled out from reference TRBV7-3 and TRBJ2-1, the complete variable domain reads GAGVSQTPSNKVTEKGKYVELRCDPISGHTALYWYRQSLGQGPEFLIYFQGTGAADDSGLPNDRFFAVRPEGSVSTLKIQRTERGDSAVYLCASSLGTSRSYNEQFFGPGTRLTVL.

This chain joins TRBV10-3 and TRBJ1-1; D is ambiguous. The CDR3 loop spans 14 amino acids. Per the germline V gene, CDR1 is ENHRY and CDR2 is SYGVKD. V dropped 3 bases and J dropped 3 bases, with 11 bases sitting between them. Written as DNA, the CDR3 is TGTGCCATCAGTGATCACAAGGACTACACTGAAGCTTTCTTT. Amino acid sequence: CAISDHKDYTEAFF.

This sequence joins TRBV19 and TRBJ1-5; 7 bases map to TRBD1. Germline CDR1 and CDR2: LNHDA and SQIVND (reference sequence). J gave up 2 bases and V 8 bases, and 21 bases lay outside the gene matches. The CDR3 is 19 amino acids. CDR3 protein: CASDDRAYSNEPGNQPQHF. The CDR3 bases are TGTGCCAGTGACGACAGGGCCTATAGCAATGAGCCGGGCAATCAGCCCCAGCATTTT. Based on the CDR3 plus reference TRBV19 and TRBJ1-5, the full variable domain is DGGITQSPKYLFRKEGQNVTLSCEQNLNHDAMYWYRQDPGQGLRLIYYSQIVNDFQKGDIAEGYSVSREKKESFPLTVTSAQKNPTAFYLCASDDRAYSNEPGNQPQHFGDGTRLSIL.

The CDR3 bases are TGTGCCAGCAGCTTACCGGACGCCCCCTGGCCCAAAAACATTCAGTACTTC. As protein: CASSLPDAPWPKNIQYF. The chain carries TRBV7-9 and TRBJ2-4, with D hard to call. With 2 bases removed from V and 2 bases from J, the gap between germline ends came to 16 bases. Germline assignment: CDR1 SEHNR and CDR2 FQNEAQ (reference sequence). This CDR3 contains 17 residues.